This TCR beta chain was sequenced during a study of blood T cell repertoires in COVID-19 (dated by TCRdb to the early 2020s). Regarding the study in general: Samples covering the acute and convalescent phases of COVID-19 were provided by collaborators in the United States, Italy and Spain. Samples came from the ongoing ImmuneRACE study (first 160 participants) plus 1,254 subjects from 6 global collaborators. HLA class I and class II types, where available, came from metadata supplied by the sample provider rather than from assay-based typing. The repertoires were released in a freely available public database intended as a resource for research on the immune response to SARS-CoV-2. The prospective study material was composed of cDNA or gDNA derived from T cells, B-cell-depleted T cells, or PBMCs. Subjects who had been exposed to COVID-19, were actively infected with it, or had recovered from it provided the deeply sampled blood TCRbeta repertoires that made up the dataset. The sample metadata nearly always contained a de-identified subject ID, COVID-19 status, age in years and sex. General conclusions and limits of the study: The quantity of clinical and demographic metadata differed by source and by participant and was supplied without curation.

Reading from cysteine to phenylalanine, the CDR3 counts 18 amino acids. Only the CDR3 DNA is retained, 54 bases long and in frame from the first base. CDR1 and CDR2 (SNHLY, FYNNEI) derive from the germline V gene. The V end gives up 7 bases and the J end 3 bases, leaving 14 bases in the junction not matched to a gene. In the prospective study, participants were about 18 to 100 years old, resided in about two dozen geographic areas of the United States, and were enrolled through a virtual design. Cohort assignment in the prospective study relied on participant-reported clinical history from a screening survey and a study questionnaire. ImmuneRACE Cohort 3 recovered participants were defined by two consecutive negative NP/OP PCR tests, healthcare professional clearance, or symptom resolution. Mobile phlebotomists in the prospective study collected whole blood, serum and a nasopharyngeal or oropharyngeal swab from every participant. Participants in the prospective study had the option to provide additional blood draws and questionnaires over a roughly 2-month period. Blood samples from the prospective study were shipped frozen or at room temperature prior to DNA extraction.

TCRbeta CDR3 regions were amplified from genomic DNA using the immunoSEQ Assay, a bias-controlled multiplex PCR. For the original study's pipeline: Within the assay, amplification of reference gene primers was used to estimate how many nucleated cells each sample contained. To quantify the absolute abundance of each unique TCRbeta CDR3 rearrangement, sequence reads were collapsed and filtered. For each sample, productive Simpson clonality was calculated as the square root of Simpson's diversity index over productive rearrangements. Here the immuneACCESS table is served through TCRdb, limited to in-frame sequences with V and J called. Missing clones are a known gap in these copies; in checked studies unresolved V genes cover under half, and the rest lacks a known reason. The V and J calls and clone size are taken from that table; D and trimming were inferred from the DNA. Present in this sample are about 160,000 clones, around 80% of which were seen just once. The ten biggest clones cover roughly 8% of the sample.

Concerning this clone: What antigen it recognizes has not been identified. Per-base qualities were not stored, and no clone one base away is much larger.

The V and J genes are TRBV2 and TRBJ2-7; TRBD2 lines up with 14 middle nucleotides. This receptor was obtained from a woman aged 45-65 years who had recovered from COVID-19. Sequencing was carried out using PBMCs or T cells enriched from blood (not recorded which). Read as DNA, the sequence is TGTGCCAGCACCGAAAACGGACTAGCGGGAGGTCACGGCTACGAGCAGTACTTC. Translated, it reads CASTENGLAGGHGYEQYF.